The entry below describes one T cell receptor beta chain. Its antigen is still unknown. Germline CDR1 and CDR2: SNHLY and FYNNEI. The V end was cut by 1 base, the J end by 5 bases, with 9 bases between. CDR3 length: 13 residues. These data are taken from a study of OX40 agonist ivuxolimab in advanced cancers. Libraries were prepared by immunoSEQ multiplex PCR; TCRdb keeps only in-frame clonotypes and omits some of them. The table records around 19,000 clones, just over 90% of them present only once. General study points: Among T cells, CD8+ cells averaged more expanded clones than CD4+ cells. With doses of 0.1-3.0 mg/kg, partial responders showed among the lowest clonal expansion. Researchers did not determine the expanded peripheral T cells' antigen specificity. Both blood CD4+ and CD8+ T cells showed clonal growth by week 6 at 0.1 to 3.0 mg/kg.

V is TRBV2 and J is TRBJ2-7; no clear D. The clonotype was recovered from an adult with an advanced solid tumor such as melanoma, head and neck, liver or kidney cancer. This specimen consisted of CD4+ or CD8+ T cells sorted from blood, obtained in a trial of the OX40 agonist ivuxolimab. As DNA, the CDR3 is TGTGCCAGCAGTGAAGGATCGTTCGACGAGCAGTACTTC. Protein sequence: CASSEGSFDEQYF.